One and the same sample provided the 21 T cell receptor beta chains below, sequenced in a study of blood T cells in healthy people across ages. With a J-beta primer mix and a sample-barcoded 5' primer, a second PCR ran 7 to 11 cycles. TCRdb processed the 5' RACE reads anew with MiXCR; each CDR3 protein has one entry. The sample has hundreds of thousands of distinct CDR3 sequences; 40% to 50% are singletons. Sample: blood. The receptors shown here come from a man aged 80 or over in good health.

This clonotype was picked up many times. A read error may explain this, as a much larger clone is one base away. The V gene is TRBV4-3, the J gene TRBJ2-5, with 7 positions matching TRBD2. With 1 base clipped from V and 11 bases from J, the junction kept 16 bases outside the gene matches. This CDR3 spans 16 amino acids. CDR1 is LGHNA and CDR2 is YSLEER in the germline V gene. CDR3 bases: TGCGCCAGCAGCCAAGGGATGGGAGGGTCACACAATGAGCAGTACTTC. Protein sequence: CASSQGMGGSHNEQYF.

The rearrangement links TRBV4-1 to TRBJ2-3, with D unresolved. Between the trimmed V and J ends, which lost 1 base and 6 bases, there was a span of 17 bases. Germline lookup yields CDR1 MGHRA and CDR2 YSYEKL. This CDR3 spans 16 amino acids. CDR3 sequence: CASSQGDPTPIDTQYF. CDR3 DNA sequence: TGCGCCAGCAGCCAAGGGGATCCGACCCCGATTGATACGCAGTATTTT.

This clonotype was recorded a few times. V is TRBV7-9 and J is TRBJ2-1, with unresolved D. This CDR3 has 10 residues. The germline V gene encodes CDR1 SEHNR and CDR2 FQNEAQ (reference sequence). V was shortened by 4 bases and J by 9 bases, with 4 bases between the two germline ends. The CDR3 sequence is CASSSSEQFF. CDR3 in DNA: TGTGCCAGCAGCTCGAGTGAGCAGTTCTTC. The full variable domain, its missing parts supplied by reference TRBV7-9 and TRBJ2-1, is DTGVSQNPRHKITKRGQNVTFRCDPISEHNRLYWYRQTLGQGPEFLTYFQNEAQLEKSRLLSDRFSAERPKGSFSTLEIQRTEQGDSAMYLCASSSSEQFFGPGTRLTVL.

In its sample, this clonotype was seen a few times. This rearrangement joins TRBV29-1 to TRBJ1-2; D is perhaps TRBD1 (6 bases). The CDR3 totals 13 residues. Germline CDR1 is SQVTM and CDR2 is ANQGSEA. The germline V and J ends were trimmed by 7 bases and 0 bases, with 12 bases remaining between them. CDR3 protein: CSAGQKTNYGYTF. The CDR3 bases are TGCAGCGCCGGACAGAAGACTAACTATGGCTACACCTTC.

V is TRBV11-2 and J is TRBJ2-1; 9 bases fit TRBD1. This CDR3 is built from 13 residues. Germline V CDR1 and CDR2: SGHAT, FQNNGV. The V segment lost 3 bases and the J segment 10 bases; nucleotides outside the gene matches: 4. DNA of the CDR3: TGTGCCAGCAGCTTGGACAGGGGCATGGAGCAGTTCTTC. Amino acids: CASSLDRGMEQFF.

V gene TRBV7-2 combines with J gene TRBJ1-1; no firm D call. The CDR3 is 13 residues long. Per the germline V gene, CDR1 is SGHTA and CDR2 is FQGNSA. V was pared by 2 bases and J by 4 bases, with 8 bases between. Here the CDR3 reads CASSLLGVTEAFF. The CDR3 DNA is TGTGCCAGCAGCTTACTTGGGGTCACTGAAGCTTTCTTT.

The rearrangement joins TRBV11-2 to TRBJ2-1; possibly TRBD2 for D (6 bases). Germline values: CDR1 SGHAT, CDR2 FQNNGV. V was cut by 4 bases and J by 1 base, with 17 bases left in between. The CDR3 length is 17 residues. The CDR3 is CASSSPRYGGSYNEQFF. CDR3 DNA sequence: TGTGCCAGCAGCTCCCCGAGGTACGGGGGTTCCTACAATGAGCAGTTCTTC.

This clonotype was seen ten or more times. The chain has TRBV2 and TRBJ2-7; no firm D call. Between the trimmed V and J ends, which lost 1 base and 7 bases, there was a span of 14 bases. CDR3 size: 14 residues. The germline CDR1 and CDR2 sequences are SNHLY and FYNNEI. CDR3 in DNA: TGTGCCAGCAGTGAAGTACCCCTCTTCGGGGAGCAGTACTTC. It specifies CASSEVPLFGEQYF.

There are many counts of this clonotype. This chain connects TRBV7-6 to TRBJ2-3, with D hard to call. Per the germline V gene, CDR1 is SGHVS and CDR2 is FNYEAQ. This CDR3 spans 15 amino acids. Trimming removed 0 bases at V and 0 bases at J, with 7 bases between. CDR3 protein: CASSLAGSSTDTQYF. In nucleotides, the CDR3 is TGTGCCAGCAGCTTAGCAGGATCTAGCACAGATACGCAGTATTTT. Full variable domain (rest looked up from reference TRBV7-6 and TRBJ2-3): GAGVSQSPRYKVTKRGQDVALRCDPISGHVSLYWYRQALGQGPEFLTYFNYEAQQDKSGLPNDRFSAERPEGSISTLTIQRTEQRDSAMYRCASSLAGSSTDTQYFGPGTRLTVL.

The rearrangement joins TRBV7-9 to TRBJ1-2; no firm D call. Germline lookup yields CDR1 SEHNR and CDR2 FQNEAQ (reference sequence). The CDR3 is 15 residues long. Trimming took off 0 bases at V and 0 bases at J, with 8 bases between the two ends. This CDR3 is CASSLARIPNYGYTF. CDR3 bases: TGTGCCAGCAGCTTAGCTCGGATACCTAACTATGGCTACACCTTC. Drawing the rest from reference TRBV7-9 and TRBJ1-2, the complete variable domain is DTGVSQNPRHKITKRGQNVTFRCDPISEHNRLYWYRQTLGQGPEFLTYFQNEAQLEKSRLLSDRFSAERPKGSFSTLEIQRTEQGDSAMYLCASSLARIPNYGYTFGSGTRLTVV.

There are many counts of this clonotype. The rearrangement joins TRBV20-1 to TRBJ2-3; a possible D gene is TRBD2 (6 bases). The CDR3 sequence is 16 residues long. V lost 3 bases and J 2 bases, leaving 18 bases between the germline ends. The germline gives CDR1 DFQATT, CDR2 SNEGSKA (reference sequence). The CDR3 loop reads CSASLYGGAITDTQYF. The CDR3 DNA is TGCAGTGCTAGCCTTTATGGCGGGGCGATCACAGATACGCAGTATTTT.

The genes are TRBV20-1 and TRBJ1-5; maybe TRBD1 (5 bases). Deletions cut 0 bases from V and 2 bases from J, with 17 bases between. Germline V gives CDR1 DFQATT, CDR2 SNEGSKA (reference sequence). There are 17 residues in the CDR3. For the CDR3, the DNA is TGCAGTGCTAGAGATGGGTCGGGACTTTCCGGCAATCAGCCCCAGCATTTT. This codes for CSARDGSGLSGNQPQHF.

The sample holds a few counts of this clonotype. The chain links TRBV5-1 to TRBJ1-1; 8 bases align to TRBD1. Germline V gene data show CDR1 as SGHRS and CDR2 as YFSETQ. This CDR3 contains 15 residues. V was clipped by 0 bases and J by 6 bases; unmatched bases: 7. CDR3 coding DNA: TGCGCCAGCAGCTTGGGGTCGGACAGGGCCTCTGAAGCTTTCTTT. It translates to CASSLGSDRASEAFF.

This clonotype was counted only a few times. The chain links TRBV6-2 or TRBV6-3 to TRBJ2-4; D may be TRBD2 (6 bases). The CDR3 totals 11 residues. The germline V and J ends were trimmed by 4 bases and 13 bases, with 11 bases remaining between them. Germline V lookup: CDR1 MNHEY, CDR2 SVGEGT. Here the CDR3 reads CASSFWGDQYF. Written as DNA, the CDR3 is TGTGCCAGCAGTTTCTGGGGGGACCAGTACTTC.

The chain employs TRBV20-1 and TRBJ2-7; 8 nucleotides line up with TRBD2. Trimming at V came to 7 bases and at J to 3 bases, leaving 14 bases not matched to a gene. CDR3 length equals 15 residues. Germline V gene lookup returns CDR1 DFQATT and CDR2 SNEGSKA (reference sequence). The CDR3 DNA is TGCAGTGTTAGGAGGGCCGGGACTAGAAACTACGAGCAGTACTTC. Its protein product is CSVRRAGTRNYEQYF.

This clonotype has a handful of counts. The CDR3 is CASSQVGTGRDYGYTF. The CDR3, as DNA: TGCGCCAGCAGCCAAGTCGGGACAGGGAGGGACTATGGCTACACCTTC. V usage is TRBV4-1 and J usage is TRBJ1-2; TRBD1 matches at 9 bases. V lost 1 base to trimming and J lost 3 bases; unmatched junction nucleotides: 6. Germline V gene lookup returns CDR1 MGHRA and CDR2 YSYEKL. The CDR3 loop spans 16 amino acids.

The rearrangement joins TRBV4-3 to TRBJ1-1, with a possible D match to TRBD1 (6 bases). Between the trimmed V and J ends, which lost 1 base and 6 bases, there was a span of 12 bases. CDR1 and CDR2 (germline): LGHNA, YSLEER. This CDR3 comprises 14 residues. In nucleotides, the CDR3 is TGCGCCAGCAGCCAAGGAGGGGGGATAGCTGAAGCTTTCTTT. Protein sequence: CASSQGGGIAEAFF.

This clonotype was counted at least ten times. This sequence joins TRBV20-1 and TRBJ2-7; TRBD2 aligns across 11 bases. Trimming cost V 6 bases and J 2 bases; bases outside gene matches: 3. Germline V gives CDR1 DFQATT, CDR2 SNEGSKA (reference sequence). The CDR3 is 13 residues long. The CDR3, as DNA: TGCAGTGCCCAGACTAGCGGGACCTACGAGCAGTACTTC. Translation: CSAQTSGTYEQYF.

This clonotype occurred a few times. The chain employs TRBV5-1 and TRBJ2-7; 14 nucleotides agree with TRBD2. V shed 4 bases, J shed 5 bases, and the junction held 8 bases outside the gene matches. From germline, CDR1 is SGHRS and CDR2 YFSETQ. The CDR3 is 16 residues long. CDR3 protein: CASSPGLAGGSHEQYF. Written as DNA, the CDR3 is TGCGCCAGCAGCCCAGGACTAGCGGGAGGATCCCACGAGCAGTACTTC.

The chain is built from TRBV2 and TRBJ1-6, with D perhaps TRBD1 (6 bases). Looked up from germline, CDR1 is SNHLY and CDR2 is FYNNEI. The CDR3 runs 15 residues. V gave up 6 bases and J gave up 4 bases, with 13 bases separating them. CDR3 coding DNA: TGTGCCAGCAGGGTCGGACAGCTTTATAATTCACCCCTCCACTTT. Its protein is CASRVGQLYNSPLHF.

This clonotype has at least ten counts. It may be a read error: a sequence one base away is much more abundant. V gene TRBV12-3 or TRBV12-4 combines with J gene TRBJ2-7; the D gene is possibly TRBD1 (6 bases). This CDR3 has 13 amino acids. With 5 bases removed from V and 7 bases from J, the gap between germline ends came to 15 bases. CDR3 protein: CASSRRRQDEQYF. The CDR3 bases are TGTGCCAGCAGTCGACGGAGACAGGATGAGCAGTACTTC.